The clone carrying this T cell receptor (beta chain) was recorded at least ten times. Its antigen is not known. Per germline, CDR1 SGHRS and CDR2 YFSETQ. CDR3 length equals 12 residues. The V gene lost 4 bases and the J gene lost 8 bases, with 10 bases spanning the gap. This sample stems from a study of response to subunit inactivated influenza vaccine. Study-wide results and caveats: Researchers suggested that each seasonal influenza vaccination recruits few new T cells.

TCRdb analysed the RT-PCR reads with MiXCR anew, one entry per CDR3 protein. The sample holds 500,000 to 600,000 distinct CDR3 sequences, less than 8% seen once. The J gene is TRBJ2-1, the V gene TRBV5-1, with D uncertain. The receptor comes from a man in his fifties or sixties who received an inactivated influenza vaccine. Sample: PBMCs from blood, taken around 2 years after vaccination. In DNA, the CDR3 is TGCGCCAGCAGCCTCCCGGGCCATGAGCAGTTCTTC. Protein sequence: CASSLPGHEQFF.